This T cell receptor beta chain is drawn from a study of blood T cells in healthy people across ages. Germline assignment: CDR1 SEHNR and CDR2 FQNEAQ (reference sequence). This CDR3 is 13 amino acids long. V dropped 10 bases and J dropped 0 bases, with 12 bases sitting between them. Study-wide results and caveats: Diversity estimated from one million T cells was considered an underestimate.

This clonotype has more than one count but fewer than ten. The antigen is undetermined. The authors ran a second PCR of about 6 to 11 cycles using a sample-barcoded 5' primer and a J-beta primer mix. TCRdb used MiXCR to reprocess the 5' RACE reads, holding one entry per CDR3 protein. The sample comprises some 850,000 distinct CDR3 sequences, 25% to 30% of which are singletons, and around 3% rests with the top ten. The same sample was also studied in work on T cells of mothers and their children. As reported in that work: Nine systemically healthy Caucasian donors: three mothers, six children.

The chain carries TRBV7-9 and TRBJ1-1; D remains ambiguous. Sequenced input: blood. The clonotype was recovered from a boy between 10 and 17 years old in good health. CDR3 loop: CATEQLMNTEAFF. The CDR3 DNA is TGTGCCACCGAACAGCTCATGAACACTGAAGCTTTCTTT.